This TCR beta chain was identified during a study of glioma-infiltrating T cells. Using RNA template, CDR3s of TCR alpha and beta were amplified with iRepertoire arm-PCR. TCRdb redid the calling of the multiplex PCR reads with MiXCR, one entry per CDR3 protein. The sample lists more than 350,000 distinct CDR3 sequences; 41% were seen once. V lost 2 bases, J lost 0 bases, and 7 bases stayed unmatched. The germline gives CDR1 MNHEY, CDR2 SMNVEV (reference sequence). This CDR3 has 16 amino acids. This sequence was found in a human donor with low-grade glioma or glioblastoma, undergoing nonglioma brain surgery, or in good health (not recorded which). The J gene is TRBJ2-7, the V gene TRBV27; 7 bases fit TRBD1. The sample was glioma tissue, nonneoplastic brain tissue, or PBMCs (not recorded which). The CDR3 loop is CASSLRKGANSYEQYF. Written as DNA, the CDR3 is TGTGCCAGCAGTTTACGGAAGGGGGCGAACTCCTACGAGCAGTACTTC.